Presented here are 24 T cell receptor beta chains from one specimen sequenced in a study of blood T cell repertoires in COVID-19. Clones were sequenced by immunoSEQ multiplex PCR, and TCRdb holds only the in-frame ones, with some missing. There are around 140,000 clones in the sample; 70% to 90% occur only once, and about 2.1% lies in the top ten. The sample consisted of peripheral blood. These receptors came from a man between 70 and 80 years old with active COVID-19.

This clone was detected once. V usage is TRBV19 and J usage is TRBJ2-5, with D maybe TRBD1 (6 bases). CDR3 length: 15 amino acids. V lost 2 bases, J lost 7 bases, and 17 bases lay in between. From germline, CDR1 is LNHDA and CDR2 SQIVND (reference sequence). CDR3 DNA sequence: TGTGCCAGTAGTATAATGAAGGATATGGGGGCGACCCAGTACTTC. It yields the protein CASSIMKDMGATQYF.

The CDR3 sequence: CASDRVIDSEAFF. The CDR3 nucleotides read TGTGCCAGCGACAGGGTAATAGATTCTGAAGCTTTCTTT. The gene calls are TRBV6-6 and TRBJ1-1; TRBD1 matches at 7 bases. The CDR3 is 13 residues long. Unmatched junction bases numbered 9, after V lost 8 bases and J lost 6 bases. Per the germline V gene, CDR1 is MNHNY and CDR2 is SVGAGI (reference sequence).

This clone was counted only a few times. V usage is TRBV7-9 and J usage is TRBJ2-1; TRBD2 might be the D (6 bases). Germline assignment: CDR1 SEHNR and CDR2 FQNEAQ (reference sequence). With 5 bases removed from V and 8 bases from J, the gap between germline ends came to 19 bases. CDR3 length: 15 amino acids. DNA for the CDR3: TGTGCCAGCAGCCCGAACCTAGCGCTCGGCGATGAGCAGTTCTTC. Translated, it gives CASSPNLALGDEQFF.

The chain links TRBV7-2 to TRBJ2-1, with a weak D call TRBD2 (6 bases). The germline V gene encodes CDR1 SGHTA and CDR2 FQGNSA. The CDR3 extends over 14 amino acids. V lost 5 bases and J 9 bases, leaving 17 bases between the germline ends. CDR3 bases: TGTGCCAGCAGCGGGGGACTCTCCACTGCTGAGCAGTTCTTC. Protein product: CASSGGLSTAEQFF. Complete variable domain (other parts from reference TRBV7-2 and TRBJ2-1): GAGVSQSPSNKVTEKGKDVELRCDPISGHTALYWYRQSLGQGLEFLIYFQGNSAPDKSGLPSDRFSAERTGGSVSTLTIQRTQQEDSAVYLCASSGGLSTAEQFFGPGTRLTVL.

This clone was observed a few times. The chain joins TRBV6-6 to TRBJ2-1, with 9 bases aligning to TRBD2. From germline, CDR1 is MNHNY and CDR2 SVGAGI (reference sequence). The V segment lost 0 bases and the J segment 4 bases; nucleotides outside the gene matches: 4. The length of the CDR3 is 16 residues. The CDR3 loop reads CASSYSTSGRYNEQFF. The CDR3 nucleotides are TGTGCCAGCAGTTACTCCACTAGCGGGCGATACAATGAGCAGTTCTTC.

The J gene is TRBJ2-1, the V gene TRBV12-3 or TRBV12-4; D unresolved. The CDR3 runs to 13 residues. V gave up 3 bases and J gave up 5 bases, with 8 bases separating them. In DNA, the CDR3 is TGTGCCAGCAGTTTTGGCGAGGACAATGAGCAGTTCTTC. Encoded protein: CASSFGEDNEQFF.

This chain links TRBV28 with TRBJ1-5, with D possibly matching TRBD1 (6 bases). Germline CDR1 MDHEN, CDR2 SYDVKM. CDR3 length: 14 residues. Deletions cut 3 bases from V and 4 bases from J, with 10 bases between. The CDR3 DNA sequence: TGTGCCAGCAGTTTGATAAGGGGGAATCAGCCCCAGCATTTT. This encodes CASSLIRGNQPQHF.

As DNA, the CDR3 is TGTGCCAGCAGCTCCTGGGACAGGCGGGATGAGCAGTTCTTC. Its translation: CASSSWDRRDEQFF. The chain employs TRBV5-4 and TRBJ2-1, with 8 nucleotides matching TRBD1. The germline gives CDR1 SGHNT, CDR2 YYREEE (reference sequence). The ends lost 3 bases at V and 8 bases at J; junction bases unmatched: 7. CDR3 length: 14 residues.

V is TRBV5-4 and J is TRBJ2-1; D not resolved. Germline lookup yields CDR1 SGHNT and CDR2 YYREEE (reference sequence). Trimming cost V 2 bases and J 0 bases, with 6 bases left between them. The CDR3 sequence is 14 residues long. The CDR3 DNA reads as TGTGCCAGCAGCTTTGCGAGCTCCTACAATGAGCAGTTCTTC. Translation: CASSFASSYNEQFF.

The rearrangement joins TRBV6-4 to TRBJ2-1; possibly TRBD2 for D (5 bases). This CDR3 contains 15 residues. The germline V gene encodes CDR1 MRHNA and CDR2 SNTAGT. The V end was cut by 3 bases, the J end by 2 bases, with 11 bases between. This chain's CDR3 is CASSERGQPYNEQFF. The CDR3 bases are TGTGCCAGCAGTGAACGAGGGCAGCCCTACAATGAGCAGTTCTTC.

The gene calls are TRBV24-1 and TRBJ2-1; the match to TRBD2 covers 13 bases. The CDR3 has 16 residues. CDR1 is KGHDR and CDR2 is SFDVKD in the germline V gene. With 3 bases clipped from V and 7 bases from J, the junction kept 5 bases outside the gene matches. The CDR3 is CATSDQLAGGLNEQFF. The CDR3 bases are TGTGCCACCAGTGATCAACTAGCGGGAGGGCTTAATGAGCAGTTCTTC.

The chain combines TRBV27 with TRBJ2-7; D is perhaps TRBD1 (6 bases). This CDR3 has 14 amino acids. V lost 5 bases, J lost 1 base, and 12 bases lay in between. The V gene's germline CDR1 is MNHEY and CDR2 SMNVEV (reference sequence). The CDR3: CASSTRDKSYEQYF. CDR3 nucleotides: TGTGCCAGCAGTACCCGGGACAAGTCCTACGAGCAGTACTTC.

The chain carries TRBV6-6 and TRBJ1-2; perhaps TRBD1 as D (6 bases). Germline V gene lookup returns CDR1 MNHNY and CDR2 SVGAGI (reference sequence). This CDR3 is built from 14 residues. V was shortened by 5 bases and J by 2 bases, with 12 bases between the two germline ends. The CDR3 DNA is TGTGCCAGCAGTACAGGGCCCCTGAACTATGGCTACACCTTC. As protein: CASSTGPLNYGYTF.

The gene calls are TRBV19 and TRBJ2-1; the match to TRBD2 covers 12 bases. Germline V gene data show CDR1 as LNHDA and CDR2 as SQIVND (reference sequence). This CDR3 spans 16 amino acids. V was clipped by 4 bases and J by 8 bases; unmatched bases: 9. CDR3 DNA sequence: TGTGCCAGTAGTACCCTACTAGCGGGGGGTCGGGATGAGCAGTTCTTC. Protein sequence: CASSTLLAGGRDEQFF. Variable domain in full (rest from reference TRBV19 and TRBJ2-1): DGGITQSPKYLFRKEGQNVTLSCEQNLNHDAMYWYRQDPGQGLRLIYYSQIVNDFQKGDIAEGYSVSREKKESFPLTVTSAQKNPTAFYLCASSTLLAGGRDEQFFGPGTRLTVL.

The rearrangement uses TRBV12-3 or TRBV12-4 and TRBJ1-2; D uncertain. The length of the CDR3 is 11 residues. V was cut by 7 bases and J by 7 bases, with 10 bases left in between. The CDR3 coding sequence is TGTGCCAGCAATGGAGCTGCTGGCTACACCTTC. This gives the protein CASNGAAGYTF.

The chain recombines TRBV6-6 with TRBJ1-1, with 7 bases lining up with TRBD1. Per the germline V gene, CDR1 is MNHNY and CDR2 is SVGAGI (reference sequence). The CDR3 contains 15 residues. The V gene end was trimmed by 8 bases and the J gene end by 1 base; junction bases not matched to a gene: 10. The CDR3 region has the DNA TGTGCCAGCGGCCCAGGGGGTTTGGGGAACACTGAAGCTTTCTTT. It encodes CASGPGGLGNTEAFF.

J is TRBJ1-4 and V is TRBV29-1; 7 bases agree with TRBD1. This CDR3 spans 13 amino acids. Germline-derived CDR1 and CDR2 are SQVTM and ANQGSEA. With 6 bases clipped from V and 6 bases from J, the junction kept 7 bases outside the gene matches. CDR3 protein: CSVSGTAHEKLFF. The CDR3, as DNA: TGCAGCGTCTCCGGGACAGCGCATGAAAAACTGTTTTTT.

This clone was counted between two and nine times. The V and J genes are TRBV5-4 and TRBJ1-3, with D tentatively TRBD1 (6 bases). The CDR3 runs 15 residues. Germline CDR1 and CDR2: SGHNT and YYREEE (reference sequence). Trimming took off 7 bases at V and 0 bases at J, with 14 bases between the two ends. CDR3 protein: CASGTGPLSGNTIYF. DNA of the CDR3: TGTGCCAGCGGTACAGGGCCTCTCTCTGGAAACACCATATATTTT.

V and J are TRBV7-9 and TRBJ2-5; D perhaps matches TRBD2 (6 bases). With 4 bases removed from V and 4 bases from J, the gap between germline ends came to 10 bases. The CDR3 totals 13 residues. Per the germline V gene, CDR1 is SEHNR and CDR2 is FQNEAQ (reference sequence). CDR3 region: CASSSTRGETQYF. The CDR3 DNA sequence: TGTGCCAGCAGCTCGACTAGGGGAGAGACCCAGTACTTC.

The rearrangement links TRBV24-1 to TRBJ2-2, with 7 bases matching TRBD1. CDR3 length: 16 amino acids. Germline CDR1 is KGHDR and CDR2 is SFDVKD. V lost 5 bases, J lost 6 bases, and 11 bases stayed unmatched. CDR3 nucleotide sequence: TGTGCCACCAGTGGCCCCGGGACAGCCCTGGCCGGGGAGCTGTTTTTT. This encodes CATSGPGTALAGELFF.

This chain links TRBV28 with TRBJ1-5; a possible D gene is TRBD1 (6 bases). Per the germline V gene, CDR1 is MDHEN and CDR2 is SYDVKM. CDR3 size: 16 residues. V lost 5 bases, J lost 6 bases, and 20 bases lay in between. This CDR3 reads CASSPPGRGLGQPQHF. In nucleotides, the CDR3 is TGTGCCAGCAGTCCGCCGGGGAGGGGGTTAGGTCAGCCCCAGCATTTT.

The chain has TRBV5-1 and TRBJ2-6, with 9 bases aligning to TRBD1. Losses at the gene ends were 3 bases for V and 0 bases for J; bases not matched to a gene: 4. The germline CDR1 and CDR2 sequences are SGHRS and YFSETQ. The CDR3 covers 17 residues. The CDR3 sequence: CASSSGTGSSGANVLTF. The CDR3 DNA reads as TGCGCCAGCAGCTCCGGGACAGGGAGCTCTGGGGCCAACGTCCTGACTTTC.

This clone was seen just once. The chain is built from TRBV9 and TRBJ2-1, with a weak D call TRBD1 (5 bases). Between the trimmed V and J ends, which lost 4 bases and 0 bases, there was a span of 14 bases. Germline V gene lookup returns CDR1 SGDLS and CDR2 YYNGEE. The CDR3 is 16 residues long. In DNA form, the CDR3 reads TGTGCCAGCAGCTCCCGACAGAGCAGCTCCTACAATGAGCAGTTCTTC. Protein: CASSSRQSSSYNEQFF.

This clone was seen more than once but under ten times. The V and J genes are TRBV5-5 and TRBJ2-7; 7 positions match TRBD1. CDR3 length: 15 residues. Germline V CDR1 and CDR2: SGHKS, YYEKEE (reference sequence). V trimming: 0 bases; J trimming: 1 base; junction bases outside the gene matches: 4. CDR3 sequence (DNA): TGTGCCAGCAGCTTGGAGGGGGCGCGTTCCTACGAGCAGTACTTC. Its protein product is CASSLEGARSYEQYF.